The clone carrying this T cell receptor beta chain was seen only once. Germline values: CDR1 SGHTA, CDR2 FQGNSA. The CDR3 totals 15 residues. Trimming took off 2 bases at V and 0 bases at J, with 8 bases between the two ends. The sample belongs to a study of blood T cell repertoires in COVID-19. Produced via immunoSEQ multiplex PCR; TCRdb's table is partial and in-frame only. The sample records almost 250,000 clones, 85% to 90% being singletons. The chain employs TRBV7-2 and TRBJ1-5; unclear D gene. The TCR originated in a woman aged 30 to 39 who had recovered from COVID-19. The sequenced material came from PBMCs or T cells enriched from blood (not recorded which). Here the CDR3 reads CASSLSIYSNQPQHF. The CDR3 DNA follows: TGTGCCAGCAGCTTAAGCATCTATAGCAATCAGCCCCAGCATTTT.